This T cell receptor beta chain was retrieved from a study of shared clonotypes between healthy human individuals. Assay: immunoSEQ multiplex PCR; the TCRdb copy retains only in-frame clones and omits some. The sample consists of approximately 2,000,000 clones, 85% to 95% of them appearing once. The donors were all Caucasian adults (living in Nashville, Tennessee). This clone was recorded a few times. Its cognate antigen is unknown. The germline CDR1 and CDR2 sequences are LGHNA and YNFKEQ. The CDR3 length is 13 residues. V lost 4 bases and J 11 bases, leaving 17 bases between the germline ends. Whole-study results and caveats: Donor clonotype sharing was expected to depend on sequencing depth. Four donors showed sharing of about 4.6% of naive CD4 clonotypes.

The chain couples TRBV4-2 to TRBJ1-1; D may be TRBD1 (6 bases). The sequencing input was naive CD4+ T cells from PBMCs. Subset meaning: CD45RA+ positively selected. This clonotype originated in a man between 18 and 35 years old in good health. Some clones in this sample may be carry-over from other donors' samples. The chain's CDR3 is CASSRDGGAEAFF. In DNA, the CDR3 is TGTGCCAGCAGCCGAGATGGGGGCGCGGAGGCTTTCTTT.